These T cell receptor beta chains were read from a single sample in a study of blood T cell repertoires in COVID-19. Sequencing used immunoSEQ multiplex PCR; TCRdb keeps in-frame clones, though not all of them. Of approximately 280,000 clones detected, around 85% appear once; the ten largest clones hold 11%. Sequenced input: peripheral blood. The receptors were gathered from a woman between 70 and 85 years old with acute or convalescent COVID-19. Each CDR3 is given with its conserved first and last residue. D genes are given only for firm matches. Clone size, where shown, is once, few, many, or a class for clones that have expanded.

TRBD2	TRBV5-1	TRBJ2-3	-	CASSTHPSGGVYTDTQYF	TGCGCCAGCAGCACACATCCTAGCGGGGGGGTGTACACAGATACGCAGTATTTT
TRBD1	TRBV5-1	TRBJ1-2	-	CASSLSGTGTLEGYTF	TGCGCCAGCAGCCTCTCCGGGACAGGGACGTTAGAGGGCTACACCTTC
TRBD1	TRBV29-1	TRBJ1-5	-	CSVGDRTDQPQHF	TGCAGCGTTGGGGACAGGACCGATCAGCCCCAGCATTTT
TRBD2	TRBV5-1	TRBJ2-5	-	CASSITSGGYQETQYF	TGCGCCAGCAGCATTACTAGCGGGGGGTACCAAGAGACCCAGTACTTC
-	TRBV25-1	TRBJ1-2	-	CASSPGPYGYTF	TGTGCCAGCAGTCCGGGTCCTTATGGCTACACCTTC
-	TRBV5-1	TRBJ2-5	-	CASSLGRGRLQETQYF	TGCGCCAGCAGCTTGGGGAGGGGCCGCCTTCAAGAGACCCAGTACTTC
-	TRBV5-5	TRBJ2-5	few	CASSGRERGKQETQYF	TGTGCCAGCAGCGGACGCGAAAGGGGCAAGCAAGAGACCCAGTACTTC
TRBD1	TRBV6-4	TRBJ2-1	-	CASRDRGRGEQFF	TGTGCCAGCAGGGACAGGGGAAGGGGTGAGCAGTTCTTC
-	TRBV14	TRBJ1-4	few	CASSLTGRSNEKLFF	TGTGCCAGCAGCCTTACCGGGAGGTCTAATGAAAAACTGTTTTTT
-	TRBV7-9	TRBJ1-4	once	CASSLGQPEKLFF	TGTGCCAGCAGCTTAGGACAGCCCGAAAAACTGTTTTTT
-	TRBV10-3	TRBJ2-7	-	CAISEAGEQYF	TGTGCCATCAGTGAGGCGGGCGAGCAGTACTTC
TRBD1	TRBV19	TRBJ1-1	-	CASRMTGTTEAFF	TGTGCCAGTAGAATGACAGGGACCACTGAAGCTTTCTTT
TRBD2	TRBV2	TRBJ2-5	-	CASSKGTIQETQYF	TGTGCCAGCAGTAAAGGGACTATCCAAGAGACCCAGTACTTC
TRBD1	TRBV10-3	TRBJ1-5	-	CAIKQGVNQPQHF	TGTGCCATCAAGCAGGGGGTGAATCAGCCCCAGCATTTT
-	TRBV5-1	TRBJ1-2	-	CASSLEPNYGYTF	TGCGCCAGCAGCTTGGAGCCTAACTATGGCTACACCTTC
TRBD2	TRBV7-9	TRBJ2-3	-	CASTFSGGEWDTQYF	TGTGCCAGCACGTTTAGCGGGGGGGAGTGGGATACGCAGTATTTT
-	TRBV6-5	TRBJ1-1	-	CASSYNRATEAFF	TGTGCCAGCAGTTACAACAGGGCGACTGAAGCTTTCTTT
-	TRBV5-1	TRBJ2-7	-	CASSRAGRDEQYF	TGCGCCAGCAGCAGAGCGGGTAGAGACGAGCAGTACTTC
-	TRBV5-6	TRBJ2-7	few	CASSYQGIGEQYF	TGTGCCAGCAGCTATCAGGGGATAGGCGAGCAGTACTTC
TRBD1	TRBV7-9	TRBJ1-1	-	CASSPQGYVTEAFF	TGTGCCAGCAGCCCACAGGGGTATGTGACTGAAGCTTTCTTT
-	TRBV7-2	TRBJ1-2	-	CASSLVPQGARYGYTF	TGTGCCAGCAGCTTAGTTCCGCAGGGCGCCCGCTATGGCTACACCTTC
-	TRBV19	TRBJ1-2	-	CASTLGYGYTF	TGTGCCAGTACCCTCGGGTATGGCTACACCTTC
TRBD1	TRBV4-1	TRBJ1-1	-	CASSQPRLGTENTEAFF	TGCGCCAGCAGCCAACCCCGGCTCGGGACAGAAAACACTGAAGCTTTCTTT
-	TRBV6-1	TRBJ1-1	-	CASKYAMNTEAFF	TGTGCCAGCAAATACGCTATGAACACTGAAGCTTTCTTT
-	TRBV3-1/TRBV3-2	TRBJ2-5	few	CASSRTNKETQYF	TGTGCCAGCAGCCGGACTAACAAAGAGACCCAGTACTTC
TRBD1	TRBV5-4	TRBJ1-2	-	CASSRTGNYGYTF	TGTGCCAGCAGCCGGACAGGGAACTATGGCTACACCTTC
-	TRBV3-1/TRBV3-2	TRBJ1-1	-	CASSQGANTEAFF	TGTGCCAGCAGCCAGGGGGCGAACACTGAAGCTTTCTTT
-	TRBV14	TRBJ1-4	-	CASSQGSGDEKLFF	TGTGCCAGCAGCCAAGGCTCGGGGGATGAAAAACTGTTTTTT
TRBD1	TRBV27	TRBJ1-2	once	CASSFRTGLGNYGYTF	TGTGCCAGCAGTTTCCGGACAGGGTTGGGAAACTATGGCTACACCTTC
TRBD1	TRBV7-2	TRBJ1-4	-	CASSPRQGLATNEKLFF	TGTGCCAGCAGCCCTCGACAGGGCCTAGCAACTAATGAAAAACTGTTTTTT
TRBD1	TRBV7-9	TRBJ1-2	-	CASSSQDRGRGYGYTF	TGTGCCAGCAGCTCCCAGGACAGGGGGCGAGGCTATGGCTACACCTTC
TRBD1	TRBV5-1	TRBJ2-5	-	CASSGTGPWETQYF	TGCGCCAGCAGCGGGACAGGGCCATGGGAGACCCAGTACTTC
-	TRBV11-2	TRBJ2-5	-	CASSRDSPETQYF	TGTGCCAGCAGCCGGGACTCCCCAGAGACCCAGTACTTC
-	TRBV10-3	TRBJ1-3	few	CAISDPRSGNTIYF	TGTGCCATCAGTGACCCTCGCTCTGGAAACACCATATATTTT
-	TRBV4-2	TRBJ2-2	-	CASSDLNGGHTGELFF	TGTGCCAGCAGCGACCTGAACGGGGGGCATACCGGGGAGCTGTTTTTT
-	TRBV5-4	TRBJ1-2	-	CASSADAPDLGYTF	TGTGCCAGCAGCGCGGATGCCCCAGATTTGGGCTACACCTTC
TRBD1	TRBV4-1	TRBJ1-4	few	CASSPIRDRVEKLFF	TGCGCCAGCAGCCCGATCCGGGACAGGGTTGAAAAACTGTTTTTT
-	TRBV7-2	TRBJ1-1	-	CASSFHRGTEAFF	TGTGCCAGCAGCTTCCACCGGGGCACTGAAGCTTTCTTT
-	TRBV21-1	TRBJ2-2	-	CASSQKAGGTGELFF	TGTGCCAGCAGCCAAAAGGCAGGGGGTACCGGGGAGCTGTTTTTT
-	TRBV5-1	TRBJ1-1	-	CASSLVSGENTEAFF	TGCGCCAGCAGCTTGGTATCGGGAGAGAACACTGAAGCTTTCTTT
-	TRBV3-1/TRBV3-2	TRBJ1-6	-	CASSQEGASSPLHF	TGTGCCAGCAGCCAAGAGGGGGCCTCCTCACCCCTCCACTTT
-	TRBV28	TRBJ1-2	-	CASSLNGGNGYTF	TGTGCCAGCAGTTTAAACGGGGGAAATGGCTACACCTTC
-	TRBV2	TRBJ2-2	few	CASKRAETNTGELFF	TGTGCCAGCAAGAGAGCGGAAACGAACACCGGGGAGCTGTTTTTT